The clone carrying this T cell receptor (beta chain) has at least ten counts. Per the germline V gene, CDR1 is MDHEN and CDR2 is SYDVKM. The ends lost 3 bases at V and 7 bases at J; junction bases unmatched: 8. The CDR3 length is 15 residues. Researchers took RNA transcripts and amplified the TCR beta CDR3 regions from them. The TCR CDR3 first-round RT-PCR relied on the HTBI primer set. TCRdb called the multiplex PCR reads again in MiXCR, with one record for every CDR3 protein. The table includes around 280,000 distinct CDR3 sequences, 13% detected once. This record comes from a study of T cells in Graves' hyperthyroidism and ophthalmopathy.

The origin of this receptor is a woman aged 25 to 39 with Graves' hyperthyroidism that later progressed to Graves' ophthalmopathy. The J gene is TRBJ2-1, the V gene TRBV28; 8 bases line up with TRBD2. Sequenced input: blood. The CDR3 protein is CASSLGGLGGNEQFF. For the CDR3, the DNA is TGTGCCAGCAGTTTGGGGGGACTAGGGGGGAATGAGCAGTTCTTC.